This T cell receptor (beta chain) was profiled in a study of blood T cell repertoires in COVID-19. The wider study: Acute and convalescent COVID-19 samples came from the United States, Italy and Spain. Nucleic acid was either cDNA or gDNA, and it came from T cells, B-cell-depleted T cells, or PBMCs.

Points on this clone: Other DNA sequences of this sample code for an identical CDR3.

The CDR3 runs to 15 residues. The V gene's germline CDR1 is SGHDN and CDR2 FVKESK. V was cut by 1 base and J by 5 bases, with 11 bases left in between. Original handling: Reference gene primer amplification gave nucleated cell count estimates. Data came from immunoSEQ multiplex PCR; TCRdb stores just in-frame clones and leaves some out. From that table come the V and J calls and clone size; the DNA was used to work out D and trimming. The repertoire includes approximately 54,000 clones, around nine tenths of them detected once, and roughly 3.6% sits in the top ten. This TCR came from a man aged 45-65 years with acute or convalescent COVID-19. Sequenced input: peripheral blood. This chain uses TRBV14 with TRBJ2-2, with D maybe TRBD2 (5 bases). CDR3 residues: CASSQAPRVTGELFF. For the CDR3, the DNA is TGTGCCAGCAGCCAAGCGCCGAGGGTTACCGGGGAGCTGTTTTTT.